A single sample gave rise to the 4 T cell receptor beta chains below, sequenced in a study of CD8 T cells in Susac syndrome. The RNA input was roughly 0.45 to 1 ug, and it was reverse transcribed with random hexamers. TCRdb called the immunoSEQ multiplex PCR reads again in MiXCR, with one record for every CDR3 protein. The table has some 130,000 distinct CDR3 sequences, roughly 94% seen once. Specimen: CD8+ T cells from PBMCs. These receptors all stem from a human donor with Susac syndrome.

Here the CDR3 reads CAAGRPERTEAFF. The CDR3 region has the DNA TGTGCCGCGGGACGACCTGAGAGGACTGAAGCTTTCTTT. The chain combines TRBV27 with TRBJ1-1, with D maybe TRBD1 (5 bases). Trimming left V 11 bases short and J 5 bases short, with 18 bases between. This CDR3 region has 13 residues. The germline CDR1 and CDR2 sequences are MNHEY and SMNVEV (reference sequence).

The chain has TRBV30 and TRBJ2-7; the D gene is possibly TRBD1 (6 bases). The germline CDR1 and CDR2 sequences are GTSNPN and SVGIG (reference sequence). Trimming shortened V by 2 bases and J by 3 bases, and 11 bases separated the two germline ends. The CDR3 is made up of 13 amino acids. CDR3 protein: CAWSTPGDYEQYF. The DNA for the CDR3 is TGTGCCTGGAGTACCCCAGGGGACTACGAGCAGTACTTC.

V gene TRBV12-3 or TRBV12-4 combines with J gene TRBJ2-5; 12 nucleotides match TRBD1. Trimming cost V 8 bases and J 5 bases; bases outside gene matches: 6. The CDR3 covers 14 residues. DNA of the CDR3: TGTGCCAGCTCCGGGACAGGGGGCCCGGAGACCCAGTACTTC. Amino acids: CASSGTGGPETQYF.

CDR3 DNA: TGTGCCAGCAGTTTATCGGAGGGGTACGAATCTGAAGCTTTCTTT. Its protein is CASSLSEGYESEAFF. The gene calls are TRBV28 and TRBJ1-1, with TRBD1 as a possible D gene (5 bases). Trimming cost V 1 base and J 6 bases, with 15 bases left between them. Looked up from germline, CDR1 is MDHEN and CDR2 is SYDVKM. The CDR3 runs 15 residues.